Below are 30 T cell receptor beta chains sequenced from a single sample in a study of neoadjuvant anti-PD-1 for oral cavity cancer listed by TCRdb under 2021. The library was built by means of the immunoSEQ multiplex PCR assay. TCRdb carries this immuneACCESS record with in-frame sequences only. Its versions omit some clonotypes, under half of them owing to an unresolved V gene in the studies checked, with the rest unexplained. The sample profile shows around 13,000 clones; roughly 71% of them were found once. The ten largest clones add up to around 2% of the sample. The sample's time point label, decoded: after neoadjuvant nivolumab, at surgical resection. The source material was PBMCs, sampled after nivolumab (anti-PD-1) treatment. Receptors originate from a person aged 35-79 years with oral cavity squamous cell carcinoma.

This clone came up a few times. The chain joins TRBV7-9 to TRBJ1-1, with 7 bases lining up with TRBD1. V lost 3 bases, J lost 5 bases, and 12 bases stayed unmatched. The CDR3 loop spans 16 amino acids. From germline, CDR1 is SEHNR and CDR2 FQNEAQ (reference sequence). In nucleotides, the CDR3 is TGTGCCAGCAGCTTTGCAGGGGCAGGGGGTAAAACTGAAGCTTTCTTT. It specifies CASSFAGAGGKTEAFF.

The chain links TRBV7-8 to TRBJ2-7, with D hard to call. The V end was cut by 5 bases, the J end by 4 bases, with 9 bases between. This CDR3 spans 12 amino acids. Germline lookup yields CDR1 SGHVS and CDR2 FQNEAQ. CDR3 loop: CASSPYPYEQYF. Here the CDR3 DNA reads TGTGCCAGCAGCCCCTACCCTTACGAGCAGTACTTC.

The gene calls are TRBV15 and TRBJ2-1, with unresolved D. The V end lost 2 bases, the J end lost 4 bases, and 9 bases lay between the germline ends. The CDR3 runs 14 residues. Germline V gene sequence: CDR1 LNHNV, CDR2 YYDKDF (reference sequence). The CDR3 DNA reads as TGTGCCACCAGCAGAATTGGGGTGTACAATGAGCAGTTCTTC. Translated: CATSRIGVYNEQFF.

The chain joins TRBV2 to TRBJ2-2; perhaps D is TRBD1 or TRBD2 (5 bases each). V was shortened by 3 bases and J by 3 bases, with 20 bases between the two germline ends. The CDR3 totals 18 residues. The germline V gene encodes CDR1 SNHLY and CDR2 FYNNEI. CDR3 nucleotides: TGTGCCAGCAGTGATGATGGGCTGGGAATGGGGGACACCGGGGAGCTGTTTTTT. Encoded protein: CASSDDGLGMGDTGELFF.

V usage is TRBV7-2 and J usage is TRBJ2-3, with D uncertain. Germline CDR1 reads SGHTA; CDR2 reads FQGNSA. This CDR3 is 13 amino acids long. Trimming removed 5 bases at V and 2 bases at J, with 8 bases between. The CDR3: CASSPAITDTQYF. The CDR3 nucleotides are TGTGCCAGCAGCCCTGCTATCACAGATACGCAGTATTTT.

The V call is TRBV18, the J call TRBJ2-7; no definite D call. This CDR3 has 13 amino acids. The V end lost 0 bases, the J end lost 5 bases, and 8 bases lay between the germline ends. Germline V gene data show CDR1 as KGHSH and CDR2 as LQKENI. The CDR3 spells CASSPPMGNEQYF. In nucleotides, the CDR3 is TGTGCCAGCTCACCACCAATGGGGAACGAGCAGTACTTC.

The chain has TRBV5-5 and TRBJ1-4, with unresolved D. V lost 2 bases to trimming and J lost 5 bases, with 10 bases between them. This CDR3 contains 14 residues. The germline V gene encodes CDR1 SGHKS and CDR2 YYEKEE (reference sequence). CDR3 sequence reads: CASSFGVINEKLFF. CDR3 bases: TGTGCCAGCAGCTTCGGCGTTATAAATGAAAAACTGTTTTTT.

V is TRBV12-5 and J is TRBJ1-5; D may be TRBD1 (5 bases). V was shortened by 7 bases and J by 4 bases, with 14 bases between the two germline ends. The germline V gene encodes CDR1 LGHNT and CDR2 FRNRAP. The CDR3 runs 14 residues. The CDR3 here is CASATGLGNQPQHF. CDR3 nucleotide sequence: TGTGCTAGTGCCACGGGACTGGGGAATCAGCCCCAGCATTTT.

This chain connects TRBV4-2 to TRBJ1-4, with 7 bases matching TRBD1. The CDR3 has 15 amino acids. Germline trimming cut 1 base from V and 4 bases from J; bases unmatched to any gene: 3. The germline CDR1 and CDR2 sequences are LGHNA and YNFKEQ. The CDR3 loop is CASSQGQGDNEKLFF. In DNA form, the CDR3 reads TGTGCCAGCAGCCAAGGTCAGGGGGATAATGAAAAACTGTTTTTT.

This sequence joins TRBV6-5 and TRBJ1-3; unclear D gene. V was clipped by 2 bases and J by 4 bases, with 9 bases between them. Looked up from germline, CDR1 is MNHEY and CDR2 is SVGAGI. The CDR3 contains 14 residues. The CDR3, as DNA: TGTGCCAGCAGTTACACCAGCCGGGGAAACACCATATATTTT. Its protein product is CASSYTSRGNTIYF.

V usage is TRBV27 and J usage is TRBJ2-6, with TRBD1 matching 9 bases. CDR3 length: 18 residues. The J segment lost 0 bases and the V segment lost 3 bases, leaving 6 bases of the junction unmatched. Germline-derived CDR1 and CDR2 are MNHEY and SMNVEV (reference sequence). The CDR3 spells CASSFKGQGTSGANVLTF. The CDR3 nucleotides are TGTGCCAGCAGTTTCAAGGGACAGGGAACCTCTGGGGCCAACGTCCTGACTTTC.

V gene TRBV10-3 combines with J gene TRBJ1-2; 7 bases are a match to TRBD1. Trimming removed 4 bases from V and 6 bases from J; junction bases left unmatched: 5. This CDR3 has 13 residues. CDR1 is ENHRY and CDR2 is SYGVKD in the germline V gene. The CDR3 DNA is TGTGCCATCAGTGCAGGGGGATCGAATGGCTACACCTTC. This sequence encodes CAISAGGSNGYTF.

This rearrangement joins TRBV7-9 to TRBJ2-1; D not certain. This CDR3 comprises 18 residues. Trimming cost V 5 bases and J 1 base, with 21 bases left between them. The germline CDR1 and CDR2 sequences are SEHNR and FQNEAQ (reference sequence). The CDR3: CASSPPLRSKVSYNEQFF. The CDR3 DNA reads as TGTGCCAGCAGCCCACCACTCAGGAGTAAAGTGTCCTACAATGAGCAGTTCTTC.

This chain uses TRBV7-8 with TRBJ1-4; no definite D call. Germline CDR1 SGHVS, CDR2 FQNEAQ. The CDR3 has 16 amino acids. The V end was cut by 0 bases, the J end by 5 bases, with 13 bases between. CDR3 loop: CASSLAGGLGNEKLFF. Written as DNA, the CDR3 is TGTGCCAGCAGCTTAGCCGGCGGCCTAGGGAATGAAAAACTGTTTTTT.

DNA for the CDR3: TGTGCCAGCTCACCGTTGCTAACTGGGGACAATGAGCAGTTCTTC. Its translation: CASSPLLTGDNEQFF. The V call is TRBV18, the J call TRBJ2-1; no firm D call. CDR1 KGHSH and CDR2 LQKENI come from the germline V gene. The CDR3 consists of 15 residues. Trimming removed 3 bases from V and 5 bases from J, with 14 bases in between.

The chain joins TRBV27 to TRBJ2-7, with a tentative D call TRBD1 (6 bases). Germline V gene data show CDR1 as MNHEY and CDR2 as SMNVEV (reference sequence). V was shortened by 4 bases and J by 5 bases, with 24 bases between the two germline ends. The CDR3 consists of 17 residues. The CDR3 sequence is CASSSPMRARKGDEQYF. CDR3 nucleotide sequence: TGTGCCAGCAGTTCCCCCATGAGGGCGCGAAAGGGGGACGAGCAGTACTTC.

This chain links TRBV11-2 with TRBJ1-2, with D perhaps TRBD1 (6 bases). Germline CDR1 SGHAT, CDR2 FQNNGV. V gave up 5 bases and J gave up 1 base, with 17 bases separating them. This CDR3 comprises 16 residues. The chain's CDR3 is CASSPVRADSNYGYTF. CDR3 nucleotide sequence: TGTGCCAGCAGCCCGGTTAGGGCGGACAGTAACTATGGCTACACCTTC.

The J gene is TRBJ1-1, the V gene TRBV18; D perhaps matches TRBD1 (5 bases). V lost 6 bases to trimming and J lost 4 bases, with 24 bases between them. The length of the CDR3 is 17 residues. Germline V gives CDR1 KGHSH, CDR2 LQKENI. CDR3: CASSQVNQGSRGTEAFF. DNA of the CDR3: TGTGCCAGCTCCCAAGTGAACCAAGGTTCGAGGGGCACTGAAGCTTTCTTT.

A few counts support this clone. This CDR3 is CASSMKTNYGYTF. The CDR3 nucleotides are TGTGCCAGCAGTATGAAGACTAACTATGGCTACACCTTC. The rearrangement uses TRBV6-1 and TRBJ1-2; D is uncertain. The CDR3 has 13 amino acids. Germline assignment: CDR1 MNHNS and CDR2 SASEGT. The germline V and J ends were trimmed by 5 bases and 0 bases, with 7 bases remaining between them.

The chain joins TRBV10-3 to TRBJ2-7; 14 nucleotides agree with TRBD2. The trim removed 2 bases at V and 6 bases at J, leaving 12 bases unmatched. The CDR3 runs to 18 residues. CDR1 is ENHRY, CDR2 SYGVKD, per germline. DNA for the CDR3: TGTGCCATCAGTGAGACCGGGACTAGCGGGAGTACAGGTCTCGAGCAGTACTTC. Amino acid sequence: CAISETGTSGSTGLEQYF.

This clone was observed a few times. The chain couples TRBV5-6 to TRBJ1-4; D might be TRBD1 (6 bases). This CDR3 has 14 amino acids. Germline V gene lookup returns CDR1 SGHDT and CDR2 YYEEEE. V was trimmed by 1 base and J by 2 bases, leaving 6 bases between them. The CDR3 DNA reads TGTGCCAGCAGCTTGCAGGGGACTAATGAAAAACTGTTTTTT. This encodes CASSLQGTNEKLFF.

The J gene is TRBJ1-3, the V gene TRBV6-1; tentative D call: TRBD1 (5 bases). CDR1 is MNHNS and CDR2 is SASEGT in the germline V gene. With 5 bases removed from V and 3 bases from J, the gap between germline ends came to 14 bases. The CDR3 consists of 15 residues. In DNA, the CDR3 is TGTGCCAGCAGTAGGGGATACTCGGGTGGAAACACCATATATTTT. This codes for CASSRGYSGGNTIYF.

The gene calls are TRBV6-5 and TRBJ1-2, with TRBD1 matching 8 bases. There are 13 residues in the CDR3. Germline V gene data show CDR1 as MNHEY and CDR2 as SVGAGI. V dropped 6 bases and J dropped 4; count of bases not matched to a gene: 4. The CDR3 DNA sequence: TGTGCCAGCAGAGACAGGGGACTCTATGGCTACACCTTC. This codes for CASRDRGLYGYTF.

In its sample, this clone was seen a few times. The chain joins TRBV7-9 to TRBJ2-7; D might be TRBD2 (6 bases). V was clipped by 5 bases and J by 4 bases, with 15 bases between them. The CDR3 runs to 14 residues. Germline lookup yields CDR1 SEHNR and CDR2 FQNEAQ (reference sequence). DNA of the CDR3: TGTGCCAGCAGCGAGCTCGCGGGGCAATACGAGCAGTACTTC. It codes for CASSELAGQYEQYF.

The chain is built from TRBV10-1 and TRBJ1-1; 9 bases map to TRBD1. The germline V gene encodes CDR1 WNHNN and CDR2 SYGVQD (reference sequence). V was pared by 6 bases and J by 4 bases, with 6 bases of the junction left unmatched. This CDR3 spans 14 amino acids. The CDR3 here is CASSPGQGSTEAFF. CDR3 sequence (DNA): TGCGCCAGCAGCCCGGGACAGGGAAGCACTGAAGCTTTCTTT.

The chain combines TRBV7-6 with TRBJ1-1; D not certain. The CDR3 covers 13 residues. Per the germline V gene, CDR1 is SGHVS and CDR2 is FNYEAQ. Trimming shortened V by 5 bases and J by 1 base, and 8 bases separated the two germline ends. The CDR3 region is CASSPYTNTEAFF. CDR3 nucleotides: TGTGCCAGCAGCCCGTACACGAACACTGAAGCTTTCTTT.

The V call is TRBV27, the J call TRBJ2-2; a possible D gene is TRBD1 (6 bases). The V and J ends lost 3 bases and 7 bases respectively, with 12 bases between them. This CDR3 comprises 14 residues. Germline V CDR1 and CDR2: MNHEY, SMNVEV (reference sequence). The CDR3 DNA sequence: TGTGCCAGCAGTTTGCAGGGGACGGGCGGGGAGCTGTTTTTT. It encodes CASSLQGTGGELFF.

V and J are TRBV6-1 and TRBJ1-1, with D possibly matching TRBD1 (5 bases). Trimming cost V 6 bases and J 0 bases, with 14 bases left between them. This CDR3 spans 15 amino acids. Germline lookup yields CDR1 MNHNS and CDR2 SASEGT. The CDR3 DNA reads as TGTGCCAGCAGCGACCCACAGGTGTTGAACACTGAAGCTTTCTTT. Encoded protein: CASSDPQVLNTEAFF.

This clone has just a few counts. The CDR3 DNA is TGCGCCAGCAGCTCCCTGGGGGGCGCGGTAGGATCACCCCTCCACTTT. Amino acid sequence: CASSSLGGAVGSPLHF. This rearrangement joins TRBV5-1 to TRBJ1-6, with D maybe TRBD1 (6 bases). The CDR3 consists of 16 residues. V was pared by 3 bases and J by 10 bases, with 20 bases between. Germline CDR1 and CDR2: SGHRS and YFSETQ.

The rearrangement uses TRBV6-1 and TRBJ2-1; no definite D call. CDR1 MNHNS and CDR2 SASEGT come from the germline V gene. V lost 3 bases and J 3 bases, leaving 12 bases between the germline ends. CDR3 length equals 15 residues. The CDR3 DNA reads TGTGCCAGCAGTGAGGAAGTGATAGTCTACAATGAGCAGTTCTTC. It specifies CASSEEVIVYNEQFF.